This T cell receptor (beta chain) was identified in a study of T cells after yellow fever vaccination. Germline V CDR1 and CDR2: SGHTA, FQGNSA. The V segment lost 6 bases and the J segment 5 bases; nucleotides outside the gene matches: 16. The CDR3 has 17 residues. Generation of TCR cDNA used 5'RACE template switching (which added a universal primer site and UMIs). TCRdb fed the 5' RACE reads into MiXCR, producing one record per CDR3 protein. Here the sample spans some 300,000 distinct CDR3 sequences, around 8.1% being singletons. This clonotype has only a few counts. Specimen: PBMCs, collected around 45 days after the first yellow fever vaccination. This receptor was taken from a man in his late teens or twenties who received the YFV17D yellow fever vaccine. The chain joins TRBV7-2 to TRBJ2-5, with 9 bases lining up with TRBD2. This CDR3 is CASSKLRGGANLETQYF. In DNA, the CDR3 is TGTGCCAGCAGTAAACTACGCGGGGGGGCGAATCTCGAGACCCAGTACTTC.